A single sample is the source of the 19 T cell receptor beta chains below, sequenced in a study of yellow fever vaccine responses in identical twins. MiXCR, applied by TCRdb to the RT-PCR reads, yields one record per CDR3 protein. Among roughly 18,000 distinct CDR3 sequences, roughly two thirds were seen once, and the ten largest hold about 8.4%. The sequenced sample was T cells from blood (PBMCs), unsorted or a sorted subset (not recorded which), obtained before or after yellow fever vaccination (not recorded which). The receptor source for this set is a young woman who received the yellow fever vaccine.

The genes are TRBV25-1 and TRBJ2-6; 7 bases line up with TRBD2. The CDR3 extends over 16 amino acids. V was pared by 1 base and J by 2 bases, with 2 bases of the junction left unmatched. Germline assignment: CDR1 MGHDK and CDR2 SYGVNS. The CDR3 nucleotides are TGTGCCAGCAGTGAATGGGGGGGTCCTGGGGCCAACGTCCTGACTTTC. This encodes CASSEWGGPGANVLTF.

The J gene is TRBJ2-7, the V gene TRBV18; 7 bases agree with TRBD1. CDR1 is KGHSH, CDR2 LQKENI, per germline. Trimming removed 4 bases from V and 5 bases from J; junction bases left unmatched: 8. CDR3 length: 14 residues. The CDR3 sequence: CASSLSTGSNEQYF. The CDR3 bases are TGTGCCAGCTCACTCTCGACAGGGAGCAACGAGCAGTACTTC.

This clonotype has more than one count but fewer than ten. This chain uses TRBV5-4 with TRBJ2-3, with 10 nucleotides matching TRBD2. From germline, CDR1 is SGHNT and CDR2 YYREEE (reference sequence). V was pared by 4 bases and J by 1 base, with 3 bases of the junction left unmatched. The CDR3 has 15 residues. CDR3 amino acids: CASSRGLAGTDTQYF. DNA for the CDR3: TGTGCCAGCAGCCGTGGACTAGCGGGCACAGATACGCAGTATTTT.

This chain connects TRBV29-1 to TRBJ1-2; maybe TRBD1 (5 bases). Trimming left V 3 bases short and J 6 bases short, with 11 bases between. Germline CDR1 and CDR2: SQVTM and ANQGSEA. This CDR3 contains 12 residues. The CDR3 sequence: CSVDRGRHGYTF. The CDR3, as DNA: TGCAGCGTTGATCGGGGGAGGCATGGCTACACCTTC.

This clonotype has more than one count but fewer than ten. The rearrangement joins TRBV2 to TRBJ2-1; 8 bases are a match to TRBD1. V lost 7 bases to trimming and J lost 10 bases; unmatched junction nucleotides: 12. Germline loops: CDR1 SNHLY, CDR2 FYNNEI. There are 14 residues in the CDR3. The CDR3 DNA follows: TGTGCCAGCAATGTTCCCCGGACAGGGTACGAGCAGTTCTTC. Translation: CASNVPRTGYEQFF. Based on the CDR3 plus reference TRBV2 and TRBJ2-1, the full variable domain is EPEVTQTPSHQVTQMGQEVILRCVPISNHLYFYWYRQILGQKVEFLVSFYNNEISEKSEIFDDQFSVERPDGSNFTLKIRSTKLEDSAMYFCASNVPRTGYEQFFGPGTRLTVL.

A note on this clonotype: Being one base from a much bigger clone, this may be a read error. V gene TRBV4-3 combines with J gene TRBJ1-4; the D gene is possibly TRBD1 (5 bases). The CDR3 is made up of 15 amino acids. CDR1 is LGHNA and CDR2 is YSLEER in the germline V gene. The CDR3 protein is CASSQGGQSREKLYF. The DNA of the CDR3 is TGCGCCAGCAGCCAAGGTGGACAATCCAGGGAAAAACTGTATTTT.

The chain couples TRBV2 to TRBJ2-3, with 12 bases fitting TRBD2. Germline V gene sequence: CDR1 SNHLY, CDR2 FYNNEI. The trim removed 6 bases at V and 4 bases at J, leaving 2 bases unmatched. CDR3 size: 14 residues. The CDR3 spells CASRLAGGSDTQYF. The CDR3 DNA follows: TGTGCCAGCAGACTAGCGGGAGGCTCAGATACGCAGTATTTT.

V is TRBV25-1 and J is TRBJ1-1; D call uncertain. Germline V gene lookup returns CDR1 MGHDK and CDR2 SYGVNS. V lost 6 bases and J lost 3, with 5 bases in between. CDR3 length equals 11 residues. CDR3 sequence reads: CASRRDTEAFF. Written as DNA, the CDR3 is TGTGCCAGCAGGAGAGACACTGAAGCTTTCTTT.

As DNA, the CDR3 is TGTGCCAGCAGCTTAGGAGAAAGAAGCGGGAGGAGTTATGAGCAGTTCTTC. Amino acids: CASSLGERSGRSYEQFF. This chain joins TRBV13 and TRBJ2-1; TRBD2 agrees at 9 bases. The CDR3 spans 17 residues. The germline V gene has CDR1 PRHDT and CDR2 FYEKMQ (reference sequence). V lost 0 bases, J lost 8 bases, and 11 bases stayed unmatched.

The rearrangement links TRBV2 to TRBJ1-3; no definite D call. Per germline, CDR1 SNHLY and CDR2 FYNNEI. Trimming removed 6 bases from V and 0 bases from J, with 3 bases in between. The CDR3 sequence is 12 residues long. CDR3 in amino acids: CASSVSGNTIYF. The CDR3 coding sequence is TGTGCCAGCAGCGTCTCTGGAAACACCATATATTTT. Together with reference TRBV2 and TRBJ1-3, the CDR3 gives the full variable domain: EPEVTQTPSHQVTQMGQEVILRCVPISNHLYFYWYRQILGQKVEFLVSFYNNEISEKSEIFDDQFSVERPDGSNFTLKIRSTKLEDSAMYFCASSVSGNTIYFGEGSWLTVV.

The chain joins TRBV7-3 to TRBJ2-1; TRBD1 might be the D (6 bases). There are 16 residues in the CDR3. The V gene's germline CDR1 is SGHTA and CDR2 FQGTGA. Trimming left V 5 bases short and J 0 bases short, with 14 bases between. The CDR3 DNA reads as TGTGCCAGCAGCCTAAGGGGGACGCGCTCCTACAATGAGCAGTTCTTC. This encodes CASSLRGTRSYNEQFF. Supplemented by reference TRBV7-3 and TRBJ2-1, the full variable domain reads GAGVSQTPSNKVTEKGKYVELRCDPISGHTALYWYRQSLGQGPEFLIYFQGTGAADDSGLPNDRFFAVRPEGSVSTLKIQRTERGDSAVYLCASSLRGTRSYNEQFFGPGTRLTVL.

The J gene is TRBJ2-5, the V gene TRBV5-6, with D maybe TRBD1 (6 bases). V dropped 4 bases and J dropped 5 bases, with 12 bases sitting between them. CDR1 SGHDT and CDR2 YYEEEE come from the germline V gene. The length of the CDR3 is 13 residues. CDR3 sequence (DNA): TGTGCCAGCAGCCAGGGGCGGAGGGAGACCCAGTACTTC. Translation: CASSQGRRETQYF.

The chain links TRBV5-1 to TRBJ2-1, with TRBD1 as a possible D gene (5 bases). Germline loops: CDR1 SGHRS, CDR2 YFSETQ. Trimming took off 2 bases at V and 4 bases at J, with 13 bases between the two ends. The CDR3 covers 15 residues. This CDR3 reads CASSFTRVSYNEQFF. CDR3 in DNA: TGCGCCAGCAGCTTTACCAGGGTTTCTTACAATGAGCAGTTCTTC.

The chain couples TRBV29-1 to TRBJ2-4, with unresolved D. V was pared by 8 bases and J by 1 base, with 9 bases between. Germline V gene data show CDR1 as SQVTM and CDR2 as ANQGSEA. This CDR3 spans 12 amino acids. CDR3 amino acids: CSFTGAKNIQYF. The CDR3 DNA sequence: TGCAGCTTCACCGGGGCCAAAAACATTCAGTACTTC. The full variable domain, with the rest looked up from reference TRBV29-1 and TRBJ2-4, is SAVISQKPSRDICQRGTSLTIQCQVDSQVTMMFWYRQQPGQSLTLIATANQGSEATYESGFVIDKFPISRPNLTFSTLTVSNMSPEDSSIYLCSFTGAKNIQYFGAGTRLSVL.

The chain joins TRBV29-1 to TRBJ1-4; D gene ambiguous. This CDR3 is 13 amino acids long. Per the germline V gene, CDR1 is SQVTM and CDR2 is ANQGSEA. V lost 4 bases and J lost 5, with 11 bases in between. CDR3: CSVAERVNEKLFF. CDR3 DNA sequence: TGCAGCGTTGCAGAGAGGGTCAATGAAAAACTGTTTTTT.

The chain combines TRBV5-4 with TRBJ2-3; no firm D call. The CDR3 covers 14 residues. Trimming took off 4 bases at V and 4 bases at J, with 13 bases between the two ends. Germline V lookup: CDR1 SGHNT, CDR2 YYREEE (reference sequence). The DNA for the CDR3 is TGTGCCAGCAGCCCCACCGGGCCCGCAGATACGCAGTATTTT. Its protein product is CASSPTGPADTQYF.

The chain links TRBV12-3 or TRBV12-4 to TRBJ1-5; D remains unclear. Trimming stripped 2 bases from V and 9 bases from J, with 11 bases between. The CDR3 runs to 13 residues. The CDR3 protein is CASSLHPGLPQHF. The CDR3 coding sequence is TGTGCCAGCAGTTTACACCCGGGGTTGCCCCAGCATTTT.

The CDR3 bases are TGTGCCAGCAGTGGGGGATACACTGAAGCTTTCTTT. Translated, it gives CASSGGYTEAFF. The rearrangement links TRBV2 to TRBJ1-1; D unclear. Germline values: CDR1 SNHLY, CDR2 FYNNEI. The V end was cut by 4 bases, the J end by 3 bases, with 6 bases between. The CDR3 totals 12 residues.

The V and J genes are TRBV23-1 and TRBJ2-1; 13 bases align to TRBD2. TRBV23-1 is annotated as an ORF whose role is uncertain. V lost 3 bases to trimming and J lost 9 bases; unmatched junction nucleotides: 2. The CDR3 has 14 amino acids. The CDR3 region has the DNA TGCGCCAGCAGTCAGGGACTAGCGGGATGTGAGCAGTTCTTC. The encoded protein is CASSQGLAGCEQFF.